This passage covers 25 T cell receptor beta chains from one sample sequenced in a study of CD8+ T cells in alopecia areata. Following extraction, RNA underwent reverse transcription to cDNA, which served as the sequencing template. Using immunoSEQ multiplex PCR, the repertoire was profiled, and TCRdb retains in-frame clones only, with some absent. The sample lists around 290,000 clones; 58% were seen once. The treatment denotes: oral pan-JAK inhibitor, 5-10 mg twice daily. Sample: CD4+ T cells sorted from blood, taken at week 24, from a patient treated with tofacitinib. Receptors were obtained from a human donor with alopecia areata.

The chain couples TRBV7-2 to TRBJ2-5, with D possibly matching TRBD1 (5 bases). Looked up from germline, CDR1 is SGHTA and CDR2 is FQGNSA. The germline V and J ends were trimmed by 7 bases and 0 bases, with 18 bases remaining between them. This CDR3 has 16 residues. CDR3 region: CASTQNGALYQETQYF. DNA for the CDR3: TGTGCCAGCACCCAAAATGGGGCCCTGTACCAAGAGACCCAGTACTTC.

The rearrangement joins TRBV5-1 to TRBJ2-1; the D gene is possibly TRBD1 (5 bases). This CDR3 comprises 13 residues. Germline V CDR1 and CDR2: SGHRS, YFSETQ. V was shortened by 0 bases and J by 6 bases, with 7 bases between the two germline ends. CDR3 in amino acids: CASSLAGINEQFF. The CDR3 coding sequence is TGCGCCAGCAGCTTGGCAGGGATCAATGAGCAGTTCTTC. The full variable domain, with the rest looked up from reference TRBV5-1 and TRBJ2-1, is KAGVTQTPRYLIKTRGQQVTLSCSPISGHRSVSWYQQTPGQGLQFLFEYFSETQRNKGNFPGRFSGRQFSNSRSEMNVSTLELGDSALYLCASSLAGINEQFFGPGTRLTVL.

This clone was seen only once. This chain joins TRBV25-1 and TRBJ1-1, with unresolved D. This CDR3 is 13 amino acids long. V was cut by 2 bases and J by 8 bases, with 12 bases left in between. Germline values: CDR1 MGHDK, CDR2 SYGVNS. In DNA, the CDR3 is TGTGCCAGCAGTGAACCGGGTCGTTTAGAAGCTTTCTTT. Translation: CASSEPGRLEAFF.

The rearrangement uses TRBV27 and TRBJ1-4, with D unresolved. This CDR3 is 13 amino acids long. Trimming stripped 3 bases from V and 8 bases from J, with 10 bases between. The V gene's germline CDR1 is MNHEY and CDR2 SMNVEV (reference sequence). This chain's CDR3 is CASSFLPGEKLFF. CDR3 bases: TGTGCCAGCAGTTTCTTACCCGGGGAAAAACTGTTTTTT.

The CDR3 DNA reads as TGTGCCAGCAGCTTGGGGGGGGCTAATGGCTACACCTTC. Translating it yields CASSLGGANGYTF. The gene calls are TRBV5-4 and TRBJ1-2, with D possibly TRBD1 on 6 matching bases. V lost 0 bases and J lost 6, with 9 bases in between. This CDR3 is 13 amino acids long. Germline CDR1 SGHNT, CDR2 YYREEE (reference sequence). The full variable domain, its missing parts supplied by reference TRBV5-4 and TRBJ1-2, is ETGVTQSPTHLIKTRGQQVTLRCSSQSGHNTVSWYQQALGQGPQFIFQYYREEENGRGNFPPRFSGLQFPNYSSELNVNALELDDSALYLCASSLGGANGYTFGSGTRLTVV.

V usage is TRBV25-1 and J usage is TRBJ1-4; D is perhaps TRBD1 (6 bases). The germline V gene has CDR1 MGHDK and CDR2 SYGVNS. CDR3 length: 14 residues. The V and J ends lost 6 bases and 5 bases respectively, with 13 bases between them. The CDR3 spells CASSPDRRNEKLFF. The CDR3, as DNA: TGTGCCAGCAGCCCGGACAGACGCAATGAAAAACTGTTTTTT.

A remark on this clone: One end of the junction fails to match germline, which may point to a read error. The V call is TRBV10-3, the J call TRBJ1-3, with D unresolved. Germline-derived CDR1 and CDR2 are ENHRY and SYGVKD. The length of the CDR3 is 14 residues. The CDR3 DNA reads as TGTGCCATCAATGAGGCAAACTCTGGAAACACCATATATTTT. Translation gives CAINEANSGNTIYF.

The chain carries TRBV2 and TRBJ1-6; 7 nucleotides match TRBD1. The V gene end was trimmed by 6 bases and the J gene end by 5 bases; junction bases not matched to a gene: 7. Germline loops: CDR1 SNHLY, CDR2 FYNNEI. This CDR3 is built from 15 residues. CDR3 sequence (DNA): TGTGCCAGCAGGGAGGGGGCGCCGAATAATTCACCCCTCCACTTT. The encoded protein is CASREGAPNNSPLHF.

The gene calls are TRBV7-2 and TRBJ1-5; TRBD1 might be the D (6 bases). V lost 1 base and J lost 4, with 8 bases in between. The CDR3 totals 14 residues. Germline CDR1 is SGHTA and CDR2 is FQGNSA. This CDR3 reads CASSLGTANQPQHF. DNA for the CDR3: TGTGCCAGCAGCTTAGGGACAGCTAATCAGCCCCAGCATTTT.

The chain combines TRBV7-9 with TRBJ1-1; D gene uncertain. Germline V gene data show CDR1 as SEHNR and CDR2 as FQNEAQ (reference sequence). There are 16 residues in the CDR3. The ends were cut back, 0 bases at V and 0 bases at J, with 11 bases in the middle. CDR3 sequence: CASSLAPGSLNTEAFF. The CDR3 DNA reads TGTGCCAGCAGCTTAGCCCCTGGCAGCCTGAACACTGAAGCTTTCTTT.

This clone was counted a few times. J is TRBJ2-4 and V is TRBV14, with 9 bases that match TRBD2. V trimming: 4 bases; J trimming: 0 bases; junction bases outside the gene matches: 10. This CDR3 has 18 residues. Germline V CDR1 and CDR2: SGHDN, FVKESK. The CDR3: CASSRGSLAGGAKNIQYF. The CDR3 nucleotides are TGTGCCAGCAGCCGCGGGTCACTAGCGGGTGGAGCCAAAAACATTCAGTACTTC. The whole variable domain, filled in from reference TRBV14 and TRBJ2-4, reads EAGVTQFPSHSVIEKGQTVTLRCDPISGHDNLYWYRRVMGKEIKFLLHFVKESKQDESGMPNNRFLAERTGGTYSTLKVQPAELEDSGVYFCASSRGSLAGGAKNIQYFGAGTRLSVL.

This clone turned up a few times. J is TRBJ1-1 and V is TRBV2, with D unresolved. Germline V gives CDR1 SNHLY, CDR2 FYNNEI. This CDR3 is built from 15 residues. V shed 1 base and J shed 7 bases, with 16 bases lying between them. The CDR3 DNA follows: TGTGCCAGCAGTGAAGTTTGGGGAGGTTTAGGTGAAGCTTTCTTT. This codes for CASSEVWGGLGEAFF.

J is TRBJ1-2 and V is TRBV30, with 7 bases aligning to TRBD1. CDR1 is GTSNPN, CDR2 SVGIG, per germline (reference sequence). The CDR3 covers 13 residues. The V segment lost 5 bases and the J segment 2 bases; nucleotides outside the gene matches: 5. Written as DNA, the CDR3 is TGTGCCTGGGGGGACAGTCCCAACTATGGCTACACCTTC. It translates to CAWGDSPNYGYTF.

The CDR3: CSVDRGTYNEQFF. CDR3 nucleotides: TGCAGCGTTGACAGGGGCACCTACAATGAGCAGTTCTTC. The V and J genes are TRBV29-1 and TRBJ2-1; D is possibly TRBD1 (6 bases). Trimming left V 3 bases short and J 2 bases short, with 8 bases between. The CDR3 is 13 residues long. Germline V gene data show CDR1 as SQVTM and CDR2 as ANQGSEA.

The chain recombines TRBV7-2 with TRBJ2-7, with D maybe TRBD1 (6 bases). This CDR3 comprises 13 residues. Trimming removed 5 bases at V and 3 bases at J, with 11 bases between. In germline, CDR1 is SGHTA, CDR2 FQGNSA. CDR3 DNA sequence: TGTGCCAGCAGCCACAGGGTCGGCTACGAGCAGTACTTC. Residues: CASSHRVGYEQYF.

J is TRBJ2-7 and V is TRBV5-1, with no clear D. V was trimmed by 5 bases and J by 3 bases, leaving 12 bases between them. There are 13 residues in the CDR3. Germline V gives CDR1 SGHRS, CDR2 YFSETQ. The CDR3 DNA is TGCGCCAGCAGTCCCGAACAGAACTACGAGCAGTACTTC. Protein: CASSPEQNYEQYF.

This clone was picked up a small number of times. This chain uses TRBV27 with TRBJ1-6; unclear D gene. CDR3 length: 15 residues. CDR1 and CDR2 from the germline V gene are MNHEY and SMNVEV (reference sequence). Trimming left V 4 bases short and J 5 bases short, with 12 bases between. CDR3 amino acids: CASSSHPLNNSPLHF. CDR3 DNA sequence: TGTGCCAGCAGTTCCCACCCCCTTAATAATTCACCCCTCCACTTT.

This chain links TRBV5-1 with TRBJ2-7, with TRBD2 matching over 10 bases. Per the germline V gene, CDR1 is SGHRS and CDR2 is YFSETQ. With 4 bases clipped from V and 4 bases from J, the junction kept 5 bases outside the gene matches. The CDR3 totals 14 residues. The CDR3 reads CASSRGTSVYEQYF. CDR3 coding DNA: TGCGCCAGCAGCCGGGGGACTAGCGTTTACGAGCAGTACTTC.

The chain combines TRBV11-3 with TRBJ2-3; D ambiguous. CDR1 is SGHNT and CDR2 is YENEEA in the germline V gene. CDR3 length: 15 residues. Trimming pared 3 bases from V and 2 bases from J, leaving 12 bases between. CDR3 region: CASSFQVLLTDTQYF. DNA of the CDR3: TGTGCCAGCAGCTTTCAGGTCCTCCTCACAGATACGCAGTATTTT.

The chain carries TRBV10-3 and TRBJ1-1; D perhaps matches TRBD1 (6 bases). Trimming took off 7 bases at V and 5 bases at J, with 17 bases between the two ends. The CDR3 has 14 amino acids. Germline V gene lookup returns CDR1 ENHRY and CDR2 SYGVKD. CDR3 protein: CAITEGGARTEAFF. In DNA form, the CDR3 reads TGTGCCATCACCGAGGGGGGGGCAAGGACTGAAGCTTTCTTT.

This clone was recorded a few times. This rearrangement joins TRBV29-1 to TRBJ2-4; 8 bases are a match to TRBD1. CDR3 length equals 14 residues. V lost 5 bases, J lost 4 bases, and 7 bases stayed unmatched. In germline, CDR1 is SQVTM, CDR2 ANQGSEA. The CDR3 protein is CSVRAGGLKNIQYF. For the CDR3, the DNA is TGCAGCGTTAGAGCAGGGGGCTTGAAAAACATTCAGTACTTC. Full variable domain (missing parts from reference TRBV29-1 and TRBJ2-4): SAVISQKPSRDICQRGTSLTIQCQVDSQVTMMFWYRQQPGQSLTLIATANQGSEATYESGFVIDKFPISRPNLTFSTLTVSNMSPEDSSIYLCSVRAGGLKNIQYFGAGTRLSVL.

This clone has a handful of counts. The chain has TRBV19 and TRBJ2-7, with TRBD1 as a possible D gene (5 bases). This CDR3 is built from 12 residues. The V gene's germline CDR1 is LNHDA and CDR2 SQIVND (reference sequence). The V end lost 7 bases, the J end lost 7 bases, and 14 bases lay between the germline ends. For the CDR3, the DNA is TGTGCCAGTACAAGTCAGGGTCGGGAGCAGTACTTC. It encodes CASTSQGREQYF. The full variable domain, with the rest looked up from reference TRBV19 and TRBJ2-7, is DGGITQSPKYLFRKEGQNVTLSCEQNLNHDAMYWYRQDPGQGLRLIYYSQIVNDFQKGDIAEGYSVSREKKESFPLTVTSAQKNPTAFYLCASTSQGREQYFGPGTRLTVT.

CDR3 loop: CASSEGTGYTDTQYF. The CDR3 DNA is TGTGCCAGCAGTGAAGGGACAGGGTACACAGATACGCAGTATTTT. The genes are TRBV6-1 and TRBJ2-3, with 8 positions matching TRBD1. The CDR3 covers 15 residues. Germline CDR1 and CDR2: MNHNS and SASEGT. V lost 1 base to trimming and J lost 2 bases; unmatched junction nucleotides: 2.

This chain joins TRBV5-1 and TRBJ2-3; no firm D call. With 2 bases removed from V and 2 bases from J, the gap between germline ends came to 12 bases. Germline CDR1 reads SGHRS; CDR2 reads YFSETQ. The length of the CDR3 is 15 residues. The CDR3 protein is CASSFQATYTDTQYF. The CDR3, as DNA: TGCGCCAGCAGCTTTCAGGCGACCTACACAGATACGCAGTATTTT.

The gene calls are TRBV7-9 and TRBJ1-1; tentative D call: TRBD1 (6 bases). The germline V gene encodes CDR1 SEHNR and CDR2 FQNEAQ (reference sequence). Trimming removed 5 bases from V and 4 bases from J, with 11 bases in between. The CDR3 has 13 amino acids. Here the CDR3 reads CASSATGLTEAFF. The CDR3 region has the DNA TGTGCCAGCAGCGCTACAGGGCTCACTGAAGCTTTCTTT.